This TCR beta chain stems from a study of blood T cell repertoires in COVID-19. Whole-study context: Sites across the United States, Italy and Spain contributed samples from acute and convalescent COVID-19. T cells, B-cell-depleted T cells, or PBMCs supplied cDNA or gDNA.

Repertoires were generated with immunoSEQ multiplex PCR, while TCRdb's copy carries only in-frame clones and drops some. The table includes about 410,000 clones, around 89% detected once. Germline loops: CDR1 LGHNA, CDR2 YSLEER. V gave up 4 bases and J gave up 2 bases; unmatched junction bases: 5. The CDR3 runs 15 residues. A Seattle source enrolled patients during active infection and followed them longitudinally. This sequence joins TRBV4-3 and TRBJ2-1; 7 bases are a match to TRBD1. The sample consisted of peripheral blood. This TCR derives from a woman in her 40s with COVID-19, enrolled during active disease. CDR3 DNA: TGCGCCAGCAGCCCACAGGGGTGGGCCTACAATGAGCAGTTCTTC. Encoded protein: CASSPQGWAYNEQFF.